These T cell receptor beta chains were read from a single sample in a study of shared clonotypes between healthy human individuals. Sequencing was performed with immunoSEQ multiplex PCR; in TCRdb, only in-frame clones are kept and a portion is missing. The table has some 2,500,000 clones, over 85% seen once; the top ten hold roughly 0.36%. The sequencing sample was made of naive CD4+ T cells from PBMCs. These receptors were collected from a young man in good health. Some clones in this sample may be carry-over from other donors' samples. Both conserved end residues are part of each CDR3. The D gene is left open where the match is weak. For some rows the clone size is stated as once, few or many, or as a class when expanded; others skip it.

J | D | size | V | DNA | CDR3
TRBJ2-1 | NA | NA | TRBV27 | TGTGCCAGCAGTTTCGTCGGCCTAGGGGTTGAGCAGTTCTTC | CASSFVGLGVEQFF
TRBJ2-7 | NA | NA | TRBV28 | TGTGCCAGCAGCCTCAAGTACGAGCAGTACTTC | CASSLKYEQYF
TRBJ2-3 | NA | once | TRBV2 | TGTGCCAGCAGTCGGGACAAGGCGGGCACAGATACGCAGTATTTT | CASSRDKAGTDTQYF
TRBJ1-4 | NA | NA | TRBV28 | TGTGCCAGCAGTTCCCAGTATGCGACTAATGAAAAACTGTTTTTT | CASSSQYATNEKLFF
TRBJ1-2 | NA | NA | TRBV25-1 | TGTGCCAGCAGTGATTTGTCTGGGAACTATGGCTACACCTTC | CASSDLSGNYGYTF
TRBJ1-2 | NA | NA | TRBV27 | TGTGCCAGCAGTTTCTTGGGGGTGGGCTATGGCTACACCTTC | CASSFLGVGYGYTF
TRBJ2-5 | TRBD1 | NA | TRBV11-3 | TGTGCCAGCAGCCCGGGGACAGGGGCTGTGGGGCAAGAGACCCAGTACTTC | CASSPGTGAVGQETQYF
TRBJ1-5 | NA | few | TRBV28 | TGTGCCAGCAGTAGCCCGGGACAACCCTATCAGCCCCAGCATTTT | CASSSPGQPYQPQHF
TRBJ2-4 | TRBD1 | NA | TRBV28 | TGTGCCAGCAGTCGCGCCGGGACAGAAAACATTCAGTACTTC | CASSRAGTENIQYF
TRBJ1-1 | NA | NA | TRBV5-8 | TGTGCCAGCAGCTTGAGAGGGTACGGGGTAGGAGTGGACGTAGCTTTCTTT | CASSLRGYGVGVDVAFF
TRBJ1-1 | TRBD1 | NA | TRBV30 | TGTGCCGGACAGGGATCGGTTAACACTGAAGCTTTCTTT | CAGQGSVNTEAFF
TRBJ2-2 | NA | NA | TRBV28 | TGTGCCAGCTGGGTTTTGGGAGGGGAGCTGTTTTTT | CASWVLGGELFF
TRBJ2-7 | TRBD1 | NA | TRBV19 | TGTGCCAGTAGTAGGGGGACAGGGCCTTTTGGGGAGCAGTACTTC | CASSRGTGPFGEQYF
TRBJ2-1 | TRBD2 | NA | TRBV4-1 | TGCGCCAGCAGCCAAACTAGCGGGAGAAGGGTGGGAAATGAGCAGTTCTTC | CASSQTSGRRVGNEQFF
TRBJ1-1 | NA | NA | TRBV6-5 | TGTGCCAGCAGTCACCCCGGACAGATAGCCACTGAAGCTTTCTTT | CASSHPGQIATEAFF
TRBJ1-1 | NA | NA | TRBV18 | TGTGCCAGCTCAATGGGCGGCGAAACTGAAGCTTTCTTT | CASSMGGETEAFF
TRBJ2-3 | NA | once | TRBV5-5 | TGTGCCAGCAGCTCGGGACGGAATTTGGGCACAGATACGCAGTATTTT | CASSSGRNLGTDTQYF
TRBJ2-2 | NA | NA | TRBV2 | TGTGCCAGCATGCGAGGGGTAGGCACCGGGGAGCTGTTTTTT | CASMRGVGTGELFF
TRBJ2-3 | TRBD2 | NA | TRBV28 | TGTGCCAGCAGTTTAGCGGGGGGTGAAGATACGCAGTATTTT | CASSLAGGEDTQYF
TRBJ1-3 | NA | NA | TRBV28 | TGTGCCAGCAGCCCTCCCCCTGGAAACACCATATATTTT | CASSPPPGNTIYF
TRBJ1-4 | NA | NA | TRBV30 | TGTGCCTGGAAGGCGGGGGGCTGGGGTGAAAAACTGTTTTTT | CAWKAGGWGEKLFF
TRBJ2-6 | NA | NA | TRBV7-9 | TGTGCCAGCTGGAGGTCTGGGGCCAACGTCCTGACTTTC | CASWRSGANVLTF
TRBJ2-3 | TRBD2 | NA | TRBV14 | TGTGCCAGCAGCCAAGGGCCCGGACTAGCGGAGGATACGCAGTATTTT | CASSQGPGLAEDTQYF
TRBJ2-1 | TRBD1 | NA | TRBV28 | TGTGCCAGCCACCCAGGGGGAGTCATGGAGCAGTTCTTC | CASHPGGVMEQFF
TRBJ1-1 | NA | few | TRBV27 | TGTGCCAGCAGTTTATCGGGACGACGGAACACTGAAGCTTTCTTT | CASSLSGRRNTEAFF
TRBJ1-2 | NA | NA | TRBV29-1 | TGCAGCGTCGGGTTGTCTAACTATGGCTACACCTTC | CSVGLSNYGYTF
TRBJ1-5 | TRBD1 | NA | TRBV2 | TGTGCCAGCAGGCGCTCCGGGACAGGGGGCAGTCAGCCCCAGCATTTT | CASRRSGTGGSQPQHF
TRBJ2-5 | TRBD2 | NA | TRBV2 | TGTGCCAGAACCGAGGGACTAGCGGAGACCCAGTACTTC | CARTEGLAETQYF
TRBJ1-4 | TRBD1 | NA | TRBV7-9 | TGTGCCAGCAGCGTCCCAGGGGGCACGGGCGAAAAACTGTTTTTT | CASSVPGGTGEKLFF
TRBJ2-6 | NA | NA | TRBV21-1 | TGTGCCACTTCCTCTGGGGCCAACGTCCTGACTTTC | CATSSGANVLTF
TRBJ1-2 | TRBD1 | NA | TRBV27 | TGTGCCAGCAGGTCCACCTTGACAAAGGACAGGGGGAAAAACTATGGCTACACCTTC | CASRSTLTKDRGKNYGYTF
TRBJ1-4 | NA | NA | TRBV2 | TGTGCCAGCAGTGAAAGCGGCCGGGCTAATGAAAAACTGTTTTTT | CASSESGRANEKLFF
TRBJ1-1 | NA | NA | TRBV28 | TGTGCCAGCAGTTTAAGCAGCGGCACTGAAGCTTTCTTT | CASSLSSGTEAFF
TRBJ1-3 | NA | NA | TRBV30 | TGTGCCTGGAGTGTACTCCGCTCTGGAAACACCATATATTTT | CAWSVLRSGNTIYF
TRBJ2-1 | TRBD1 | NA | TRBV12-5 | TGTGCTAGTGGTTGGTCAGGGCAGGGGGCCTCCAGAGAGCAGTTCTTC | CASGWSGQGASREQFF
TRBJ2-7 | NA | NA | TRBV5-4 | TGTGCCAGCAGCAGGACGGACTCCTACGAGCAGTACTTC | CASSRTDSYEQYF
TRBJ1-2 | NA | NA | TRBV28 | TGTGCCAGCAGTCCCCTGGGTGCTAACTATGGCTACACCTTC | CASSPLGANYGYTF
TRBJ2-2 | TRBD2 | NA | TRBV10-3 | TGTGCCATCAGTGAGACTAGCGGGAGATTAGGGACCGGGGAGCTGTTTTTT | CAISETSGRLGTGELFF
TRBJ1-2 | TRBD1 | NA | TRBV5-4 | TGTGCCAGCAGCGGCCCTTTGGGACGCCCAGGGGGCTATGGCTACACCTTC | CASSGPLGRPGGYGYTF
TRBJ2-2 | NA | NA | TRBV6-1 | TGTGCCAGCAAACTCTATCAGCGGGCAGGGGAGCTGTTTTTT | CASKLYQRAGELFF
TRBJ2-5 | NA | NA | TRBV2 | TGTGCCAGCAGTGATGACGTTGGGGGCCCCACCCAGTACTTC | CASSDDVGGPTQYF
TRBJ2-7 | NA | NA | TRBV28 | TGTGCCAGCAGTCCGACGGACCGCCTCCCCTACGAGCAGTACTTC | CASSPTDRLPYEQYF
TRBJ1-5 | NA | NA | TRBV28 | TGTGCCAGCAGCCAGGCCCCTAGCAATCAGCCCCAGCATTTT | CASSQAPSNQPQHF
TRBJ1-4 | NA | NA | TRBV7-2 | TGTGCCAGCAGCTTACAGGGTACAACAACTAATGAAAAACTGTTTTTT | CASSLQGTTTNEKLFF
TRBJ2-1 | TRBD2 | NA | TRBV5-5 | TGTGCCAGCAGCTTTAGGACTAGCGGGAGTTACAACAATGAGCAGTTCTTC | CASSFRTSGSYNNEQFF
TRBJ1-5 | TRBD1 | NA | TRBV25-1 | TGTGCCAGCAGTGAAGGTGGGACAGGCGAAAATCAGCCCCAGCATTTT | CASSEGGTGENQPQHF
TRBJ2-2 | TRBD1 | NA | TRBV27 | TGTGCCAGCAGCTTCGACAGGGCGACGACCGGGGAGCTGTTTTTT | CASSFDRATTGELFF
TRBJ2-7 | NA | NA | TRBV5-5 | TGTGCCAGCAGCTTGGCGGCTCAGGTCGAGCAGTACTTC | CASSLAAQVEQYF
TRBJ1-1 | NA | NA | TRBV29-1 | TGCAGCGCCCGGGGGGGCACTGAAGCTTTCTTT | CSARGGTEAFF
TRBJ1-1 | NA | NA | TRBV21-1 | TGTGCCAGCAGCTGCCGCCAGGCCAGAGGGACTGAAGCTTTCTTT | CASSCRQARGTEAFF
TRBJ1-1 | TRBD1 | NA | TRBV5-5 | TGTGCCAGCAGCTTCTATGATACGGGACAGAGAGAAGCTTTCTTT | CASSFYDTGQREAFF
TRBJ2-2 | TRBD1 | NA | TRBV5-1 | TGCGCCAGCAGCTTGGTTACAGGGGGTACCGGGGAGCTGTTTTTT | CASSLVTGGTGELFF